The 21 T cell receptor beta chains presented below share a single source sample, sequenced in a study of metastatic and nonmetastatic thyroid tumors. TCRdb called clones again from the PCR reads with MiXCR. Of tens of thousands of clones listed, more than 20% are singletons. Thyroid surgery took place with no prior treatment in any patient. Sequencing used tumor tissue. The receptors stem from a male donor with papillary thyroid cancer or a benign thyroid nodule (not recorded which). Some clones in this sample may be carry-over from other donors' samples.

The rearrangement uses TRBV6-1 and TRBJ2-7, with D perhaps matching TRBD2 (5 bases). Trimming cost V 6 bases and J 3 bases, with 18 bases left between them. Germline CDR1 MNHNS, CDR2 SASEGT. The CDR3 extends over 15 amino acids. CDR3 in DNA: TGTGCCAGCAGACAAACCGGGGTTACATTCTACGAGCAGTACTTC. Translation: CASRQTGVTFYEQYF.

There are many counts of this clone. V is TRBV19 and J is TRBJ2-3; TRBD2 might be the D (6 bases). V was pared by 6 bases and J by 10 bases, with 23 bases between. Germline CDR1 is LNHDA and CDR2 is SQIVND (reference sequence). CDR3 size: 15 residues. CDR3 nucleotides: TGTGCCAGTAGCGTGGGGGGAAGATCCCAATTTGCGCAGTATTTT. It is translated as CASSVGGRSQFAQYF.

This clone was seen repeatedly, ten times or more. J is TRBJ2-1 and V is TRBV11-2; a weak D match, TRBD2 (5 bases). The CDR3 contains 15 residues. Germline V lookup: CDR1 SGHAT, CDR2 FQNNGV. Deletions cut 5 bases from V and 3 bases from J, with 14 bases between. The CDR3: CASSPTGGGYNEQFF. In DNA form, the CDR3 reads TGTGCCAGCAGCCCGACCGGCGGAGGCTACAATGAGCAGTTCTTC. Using reference TRBV11-2 and TRBJ2-1 for the parts outside the CDR3, the full variable domain is EAGVAQSPRYKIIEKRQSVAFWCNPISGHATLYWYQQILGQGPKLLIQFQNNGVVDDSQLPKDRFSAERLKGVDSTLKIQPAKLEDSAVYLCASSPTGGGYNEQFFGPGTRLTVL.

The rearrangement links TRBV6-1 to TRBJ2-2, with 11 nucleotides matching TRBD2. The CDR3 is made up of 17 amino acids. CDR1 is MNHNS, CDR2 SASEGT, per germline. The V segment lost 6 bases and the J segment 4 bases; nucleotides outside the gene matches: 10. The CDR3 sequence: CASSVLAGAPGTGELFF. In DNA form, the CDR3 reads TGTGCCAGCAGCGTACTAGCGGGAGCGCCCGGCACCGGGGAGCTGTTTTTT.

This clone has ten or more counts. The chain joins TRBV6-1 to TRBJ2-1, with a tentative D call TRBD1 (6 bases). The V end lost 7 bases, the J end lost 0 bases, and 16 bases lay between the germline ends. The CDR3 loop spans 16 amino acids. Germline V CDR1 and CDR2: MNHNS, SASEGT. CDR3 amino acids: CASKDSFPLSYNEQFF. The CDR3 nucleotides are TGTGCCAGCAAGGACAGTTTCCCCCTCTCCTACAATGAGCAGTTCTTC.

By share, this clone ranks as medium-sized. The chain carries TRBV6-4 and TRBJ2-7, with 11 bases matching TRBD2. This CDR3 contains 18 residues. V shed 3 bases, J shed 6 bases, and the junction held 16 bases outside the gene matches. CDR1 MRHNA and CDR2 SNTAGT come from the germline V gene. The CDR3 reads CASSEFFELAGANGEQYF. As DNA, the CDR3 is TGTGCCAGCAGTGAATTTTTTGAACTAGCGGGGGCAAATGGCGAGCAGTACTTC.

By sample fraction, this clone is medium-sized. V usage is TRBV5-1 and J usage is TRBJ1-2, with a possible D match to TRBD1 (5 bases). V lost 3 bases to trimming and J lost 7 bases, with 10 bases between them. Looked up from germline, CDR1 is SGHRS and CDR2 is YFSETQ. This CDR3 contains 12 residues. CDR3: CASSSGGTGYTF. The CDR3 bases are TGCGCCAGCAGCTCGGGAGGGACTGGCTACACCTTC.

This clone was recorded at least ten times. The identical CDR3 is also encoded by other nucleotide sequences in the sample. The chain employs TRBV3-1 and TRBJ2-5; D assignment may be TRBD1 or TRBD2 (5 bases each). V lost 4 bases and J lost 7, with 16 bases in between. The length of the CDR3 is 14 residues. Per germline, CDR1 LGHDT and CDR2 YNNKEL (reference sequence). Here the CDR3 reads CASSRNSGGGTQYF. For the CDR3, the DNA is TGTGCCAGCAGCCGGAACTCTGGGGGTGGGACCCAGTACTTC.

This clone showed up many times. The chain combines TRBV7-9 with TRBJ1-3, with D perhaps TRBD1 (5 bases). Germline V CDR1 and CDR2: SEHNR, FQNEAQ (reference sequence). The CDR3 is 13 residues long. V was trimmed by 1 base and J by 4 bases, leaving 5 bases between them. The CDR3 sequence is CASSLGQGNTIYF. The CDR3 nucleotides read TGTGCCAGCAGCTTAGGACAGGGAAACACCATATATTTT.

This clone was found many times. The rearrangement uses TRBV25-1 and TRBJ1-4; D is unclear. Germline values: CDR1 MGHDK, CDR2 SYGVNS. Trimming removed 2 bases at V and 14 bases at J, with 9 bases between. This CDR3 is built from 11 residues. CDR3 DNA sequence: TGTGCCAGCAGTGAAGGGTATGGGCTGTTTTTT. Its protein product is CASSEGYGLFF. Based on the CDR3 plus reference TRBV25-1 and TRBJ1-4, the full variable domain is EADIYQTPRYLVIGTGKKITLECSQTMGHDKMYWYQQDPGMELHLIHYSYGVNSTEKGDLSSESTVSRIRTEHFPLTLESARPSHTSQYLCASSEGYGLFFGSGTQLSVL.

The chain uses TRBV9 and TRBJ2-5; D not certain. Trimming stripped 3 bases from V and 4 bases from J, with 10 bases between. Germline V gene sequence: CDR1 SGDLS, CDR2 YYNGEE. The CDR3 length is 13 residues. Written as DNA, the CDR3 is TGTGCCAGCAGCGGGGGTACTCTAGAGACCCAGTACTTC. Its protein is CASSGGTLETQYF. Based on the CDR3 plus reference TRBV9 and TRBJ2-5, the full variable domain is DSGVTQTPKHLITATGQRVTLRCSPRSGDLSVYWYQQSLDQGLQFLIQYYNGEERAKGNILERFSAQQFPDLHSELNLSSLELGDSALYFCASSGGTLETQYFGPGTRLLVL.

This chain joins TRBV20-1 and TRBJ1-5, with D possibly being TRBD1 (6 bases). The CDR3 runs 14 residues. Germline V gene sequence: CDR1 DFQATT, CDR2 SNEGSKA (reference sequence). The V end was cut by 5 bases, the J end by 4 bases, with 15 bases between. The CDR3 nucleotides are TGCAGTGCTTTAGAGTCGGGGGCGAATCAGCCCCAGCATTTT. Its translation: CSALESGANQPQHF.

As for this clone: A junction end diverges from the germline sequence, so it may reflect a read error. The rearrangement joins TRBV6-2 or TRBV6-3 to TRBJ2-3; D perhaps matches TRBD2 (5 bases). CDR3 length equals 14 residues. Germline loops: CDR1 MNHEY, CDR2 SVGEGT. This CDR3 reads CSSSYVGATDTQYF. The CDR3, as DNA: TGTTCCAGCAGTTACGTGGGAGCCACAGATACGCAGTATTTT.

This clone showed up many times. In DNA, the CDR3 is TGTGCCATTAAAGACTGGAACACTGAAGCTTTCTTT. This translates into CAIKDWNTEAFF. The chain has TRBV19 and TRBJ1-1; D is unresolved. Deletions cut 10 bases from V and 1 base from J, with 10 bases between. In germline, CDR1 is LNHDA, CDR2 SQIVND (reference sequence). CDR3 length: 12 amino acids.

This clone was detected only a few times. CDR3 sequence: CASSLDVLGSYCYTF. In DNA, the CDR3 is TGTGCCAGCAGTTTAGACGTGTTGGGGTCATATTGCTACACCTTC. The V and J genes are TRBV27 and TRBJ1-2; D gene uncertain. The CDR3 is made up of 15 amino acids. Between the trimmed V and J ends, which lost 2 bases and 9 bases, there was a span of 19 bases. Germline-derived CDR1 and CDR2 are MNHEY and SMNVEV (reference sequence).

To note about this clone: The junction shows a germline mismatch at one end, possibly a read error. The chain combines TRBV28 with TRBJ2-4, with 7 bases matching TRBD1. The CDR3 length is 18 residues. Germline CDR1 reads MDHEN; CDR2 reads SYDVKM. The CDR3 loop is CASSLEPGTAPAKYIQYF. In DNA, the CDR3 is TGTGCCAGCAGTTTAGAGCCCGGGACAGCCCCAGCCAAATACATTCAGTACTTC. The variable domain in full, completed from reference TRBV28 and TRBJ2-4, reads DVKVTQSSRYLVKRTGEKVFLECVQDMDHENMFWYRQDPGLGLRLIYFSYDVKMKEKGDIPEGYSVSREKKERFSLILESASTNQTSMYLCASSLEPGTAPAKYIQYFGAGTRLSVL.

The CDR3 is CASSQATPFRPQYF. The CDR3 nucleotides are TGTGCCAGCAGCCAAGCGACACCATTTAGACCGCAGTATTTT. The chain uses TRBV4-2 and TRBJ2-3; D not certain. The CDR3 extends over 14 amino acids. Germline V gives CDR1 LGHNA, CDR2 YNFKEQ. V shed 1 base and J shed 10 bases, with 15 bases lying between them.

In its sample, this clone was seen many times. The chain uses TRBV7-9 and TRBJ2-3; D is ambiguous. Looked up from germline, CDR1 is SEHNR and CDR2 is FQNEAQ (reference sequence). This CDR3 has 14 amino acids. V dropped 1 base and J dropped 2 bases, with 7 bases sitting between them. As DNA, the CDR3 is TGTGCCAGCAGCTTAGTCGGGTCCACAGATACGCAGTATTTT. Its translation is CASSLVGSTDTQYF.

About this clone itself: This may be a read error: a much more frequent sequence differs by one nucleotide. The chain uses TRBV4-3 and TRBJ2-5; 8 nucleotides line up with TRBD1. The germline V gene encodes CDR1 LGHNA and CDR2 YSLEER. CDR3 length: 15 amino acids. CDR3 sequence reads: CASSQDPGGRETHYF. The CDR3 DNA reads as TGCGCCAGCAGCCAAGATCCAGGGGGCAGGGAGACCCATTACTTC.

This clone was seen at least ten times. The chain employs TRBV24-1 and TRBJ2-7; D is perhaps TRBD1 (5 bases). V was pared by 4 bases and J by 0 bases, with 12 bases between. The length of the CDR3 is 15 residues. CDR1 KGHDR and CDR2 SFDVKD come from the germline V gene. The CDR3 spells CATSDPGFFSYEQYF. DNA of the CDR3: TGTGCCACCAGTGACCCAGGGTTTTTCTCCTACGAGCAGTACTTC.

In this sample, this clone turned up many times. V usage is TRBV3-1 and J usage is TRBJ2-3, with 7 positions matching TRBD2. CDR3 length equals 13 residues. Germline CDR1 reads LGHDT; CDR2 reads YNNKEL (reference sequence). With V trimmed by 3 bases and J by 5 bases, 2 bases remained unmatched. The CDR3, as DNA: TGTGCCAGCAGCCATTCGGGGGGAGATACGCAGTATTTT. It is translated as CASSHSGGDTQYF.